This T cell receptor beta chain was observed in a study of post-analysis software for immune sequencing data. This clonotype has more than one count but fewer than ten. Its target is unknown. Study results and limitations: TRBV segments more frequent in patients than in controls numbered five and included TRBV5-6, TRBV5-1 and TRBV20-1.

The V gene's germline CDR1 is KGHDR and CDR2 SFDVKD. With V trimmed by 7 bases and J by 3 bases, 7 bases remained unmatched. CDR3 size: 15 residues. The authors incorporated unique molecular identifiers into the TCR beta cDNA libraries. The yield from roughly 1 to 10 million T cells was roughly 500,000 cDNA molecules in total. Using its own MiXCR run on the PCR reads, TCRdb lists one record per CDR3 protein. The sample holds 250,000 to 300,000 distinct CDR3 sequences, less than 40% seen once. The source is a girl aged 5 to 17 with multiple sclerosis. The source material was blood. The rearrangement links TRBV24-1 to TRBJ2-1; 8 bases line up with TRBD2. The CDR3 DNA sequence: TGTGCCACCAGCAGACCGGGACTAGACTACAATGAGCAGTTCTTC. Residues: CATSRPGLDYNEQFF.